The entry that follows covers one T cell receptor beta chain sequence. Its cognate antigen is unknown. The CDR3 runs 16 residues. Germline V CDR1 and CDR2: SGHNT, YYREEE (reference sequence). J gave up 3 bases and V 4 bases, and 9 bases lay outside the gene matches. Only cases whose brain tissue showed the highest T cell transcript signatures were sequenced. This sample is drawn from a study of brain T cells in children with intractable seizures. Study-wide results and caveats: HCMV serostatus was not known, and viral specificity came from CDR3 similarity only. Pre- and post-surgery blood differed in depth, so pre-surgery absences may be undersampling.

The repertoire was sequenced with immunoSEQ multiplex PCR; TCRdb's copy has only in-frame clones and lacks some. The table has 60,000 to 85,000 clones, about 93% seen once. The sequence was obtained from a boy in the first two years of life with tuberous sclerosis and intractable seizures. The sequences come from peripheral blood, collected at surgery. The chain couples TRBV5-4 to TRBJ2-2; 7 bases are a match to TRBD2. The CDR3 coding sequence is TGTGCCAGCAGCGTGTATACCGGGGGGTACACCGGGGAGCTGTTTTTT. Translated: CASSVYTGGYTGELFF.